These 32 T cell receptor beta chains were all obtained from the same sample, sequenced in a study of blood T cell repertoires in COVID-19. Only in-frame clones appear in the TCRdb table, and some are missing; sequencing was by immunoSEQ multiplex PCR. The repertoire holds roughly 250,000 clones, with 65% to 80% as singletons. Sequenced material: peripheral blood. These receptors all come from a woman in her thirties or forties with active or convalescent COVID-19.

The chain links TRBV3-1 (or the pseudogene TRBV3-2) to TRBJ2-2, with D perhaps TRBD1 (6 bases). With 1 base removed from V and 6 bases from J, the gap between germline ends came to 18 bases. From germline, CDR1 is LGHDT and CDR2 YNNKEL (reference sequence). This CDR3 comprises 17 residues. The CDR3: CASSQVKGTGLPGELFF. DNA of the CDR3: TGTGCCAGCAGCCAAGTGAAGGGCACAGGGCTCCCCGGGGAGCTGTTTTTT.

The chain uses TRBV7-9 and TRBJ2-2; D may be TRBD2 (6 bases). The CDR3 runs 16 residues. The germline V gene has CDR1 SEHNR and CDR2 FQNEAQ (reference sequence). The V gene lost 3 bases and the J gene lost 3 bases, with 14 bases spanning the gap. CDR3 nucleotides: TGTGCCAGCAGCTTCGAGCCGGGGGACCACACCGGGGAGCTGTTTTTT. Translating gives CASSFEPGDHTGELFF.

The chain carries TRBV11-2 and TRBJ1-1; no clear D gene. Trimming left V 0 bases short and J 3 bases short, with 11 bases between. The CDR3 runs to 15 residues. Germline V lookup: CDR1 SGHAT, CDR2 FQNNGV. CDR3: CASSLEPGSDTEAFF. The CDR3 nucleotides are TGTGCCAGCAGCTTAGAACCGGGAAGCGACACTGAAGCTTTCTTT.

The chain joins TRBV2 to TRBJ1-1, with 7 bases matching TRBD1. This CDR3 contains 15 residues. From germline, CDR1 is SNHLY and CDR2 FYNNEI. The V gene end was trimmed by 5 bases and the J gene end by 10 bases; junction bases not matched to a gene: 16. The CDR3 is CASSSSDRVGNGAFF. CDR3 sequence (DNA): TGTGCCAGCAGTTCCTCCGACAGGGTGGGTAACGGAGCTTTCTTT.

The chain carries TRBV4-1 and TRBJ2-5; the match to TRBD2 covers 8 bases. V was pared by 4 bases and J by 1 base, with 8 bases of the junction left unmatched. Per the germline V gene, CDR1 is MGHRA and CDR2 is YSYEKL. The CDR3 totals 16 residues. CDR3 DNA sequence: TGCGCCAGCAGCCGAAGACTAGCGAGGTCCCAAGAGACCCAGTACTTC. Its protein product is CASSRRLARSQETQYF.

The chain recombines TRBV15 with TRBJ1-2; the match to TRBD1 covers 10 bases. CDR3 length: 17 residues. Germline assignment: CDR1 LNHNV and CDR2 YYDKDF (reference sequence). With V trimmed by 6 bases and J by 8 bases, 18 bases remained unmatched. Here the CDR3 reads CATSDNPGTGVYPGYTF. The CDR3 nucleotides read TGTGCCACCAGTGACAATCCCGGGACAGGGGTTTACCCGGGCTACACCTTC.

The rearrangement joins TRBV12-3 or TRBV12-4 to TRBJ2-7; a weak D match, TRBD2 (6 bases). The CDR3 covers 13 residues. V lost 6 bases, J lost 5 bases, and 14 bases lay in between. The CDR3 DNA follows: TGTGCCAGCAGCCGTGGCGGGGTCGACGAGCAGTACGTC. It translates to CASSRGGVDEQYV.

This chain joins TRBV6-6 and TRBJ1-5; 7 nucleotides line up with TRBD1. Germline assignment: CDR1 MNHNY and CDR2 SVGAGI (reference sequence). The CDR3 runs to 13 residues. Losses at the gene ends were 6 bases for V and 5 bases for J; bases not matched to a gene: 4. Here the CDR3 reads CASSRTGYQPQHF. Here the CDR3 DNA reads TGTGCCAGCAGCCGGACAGGATATCAGCCCCAGCATTTT.

The chain employs TRBV4-1 and TRBJ2-5; 12 nucleotides line up with TRBD2. The CDR3 runs to 15 residues. The germline CDR1 and CDR2 sequences are MGHRA and YSYEKL. J lost 5 bases, V lost 2 bases, and 3 bases had no gene match. The CDR3 here is CASSQTGTSGETQYF. The CDR3 bases are TGCGCCAGCAGCCAAACTGGGACTAGCGGGGAGACCCAGTACTTC.

The J gene is TRBJ1-2, the V gene TRBV6-1; D ambiguous. Germline-derived CDR1 and CDR2 are MNHNS and SASEGT. Between the trimmed V and J ends, which lost 0 bases and 12 bases, there was a span of 20 bases. CDR3 length: 15 amino acids. Here the CDR3 DNA reads TGTGCCAGCAGTGAAGCGGGCCAGTATCCTCGATATGACACCTTC. Amino acids: CASSEAGQYPRYDTF.

J is TRBJ1-4 and V is TRBV18; 7 nucleotides match TRBD1. Germline lookup yields CDR1 KGHSH and CDR2 LQKENI. The CDR3 is 13 amino acids. The J segment lost 5 bases and the V segment lost 8 bases, leaving 5 bases of the junction unmatched. The CDR3 loop is CASTKGQNEKLFF. The CDR3 DNA follows: TGTGCCAGCACCAAGGGACAGAATGAAAAACTGTTTTTT. The full variable domain, completed using reference TRBV18 and TRBJ1-4, is NAGVMQNPRHLVRRRGQEARLRCSPMKGHSHVYWYRQLPEEGLKFMVYLQKENIIDESGMPKERFSAEFPKEGPSILRIQQVVRGDSAAYFCASTKGQNEKLFFGSGTQLSVL.

For this clone: A much bigger clone sits one base away, suggesting this may be a read error. The chain recombines TRBV6-5 with TRBJ1-1; D is unclear. The CDR3 has 12 residues. Germline values: CDR1 MNHEY, CDR2 SVGAGI. Trimming stripped 5 bases from V and 1 base from J, with 5 bases between. CDR3 nucleotide sequence: TGTGCCAGCAGTACAGCGAACACTGAAGCTTTCTTT. This gives the protein CASSTANTEAFF.

This chain links TRBV19 with TRBJ2-2, with D possibly matching TRBD2 (6 bases). The V gene lost 4 bases and the J gene lost 8 bases, with 17 bases spanning the gap. The germline gives CDR1 LNHDA, CDR2 SQIVND (reference sequence). This CDR3 spans 15 amino acids. CDR3 in amino acids: CASSTERGGTGELFF. As DNA, the CDR3 is TGTGCCAGTAGTACGGAACGTGGCGGGACGGGGGAGCTGTTTTTT.

The J gene is TRBJ1-2, the V gene TRBV7-9, with a weak D call TRBD1 (6 bases). Germline lookup yields CDR1 SEHNR and CDR2 FQNEAQ (reference sequence). The V and J ends lost 1 base and 8 bases respectively, with 14 bases between them. The CDR3 is made up of 14 amino acids. DNA of the CDR3: TGTGCCAGCAGCTTAGATCAGATGACAGGCGGCTACACCTTC. Encoded protein: CASSLDQMTGGYTF.

This clone was picked up a small number of times. V gene TRBV9 combines with J gene TRBJ1-1; 7 bases match TRBD1. This CDR3 is 13 amino acids long. With V trimmed by 2 bases and J by 4 bases, 2 bases remained unmatched. Germline-derived CDR1 and CDR2 are SGDLS and YYNGEE. The CDR3 DNA reads TGTGCCAGCAGCGTCAGGGGGTCCACTGAAGCTTTCTTT. Translated: CASSVRGSTEAFF. Drawing the rest from reference TRBV9 and TRBJ1-1, the complete variable domain is DSGVTQTPKHLITATGQRVTLRCSPRSGDLSVYWYQQSLDQGLQFLIQYYNGEERAKGNILERFSAQQFPDLHSELNLSSLELGDSALYFCASSVRGSTEAFFGQGTRLTVV.

The V gene is TRBV2, the J gene TRBJ1-2; 9 positions match TRBD1. The CDR3 has 15 amino acids. The trim removed 5 bases at V and 4 bases at J, leaving 8 bases unmatched. Germline CDR1 reads SNHLY; CDR2 reads FYNNEI. The CDR3 loop reads CASSYGQGRGYGYTF. The CDR3 DNA reads as TGTGCCAGCAGTTATGGACAGGGGAGAGGCTATGGCTACACCTTC.

The chain couples TRBV6-1 to TRBJ1-2; the match to TRBD1 covers 8 bases. Germline V CDR1 and CDR2: MNHNS, SASEGT. The CDR3 sequence is 12 residues long. The junction had 0 bases not matched to a gene; V was cut back by 1 base and J by 8 bases. The CDR3 DNA reads TGTGCCAGCAGTGAAGGGGACAGGGGCTACACCTTC. It specifies CASSEGDRGYTF.

J is TRBJ1-5 and V is TRBV7-8; TRBD1 matches at 7 bases. Germline-derived CDR1 and CDR2 are SGHVS and FQNEAQ. V shed 5 bases and J 0 bases; nucleotides not matched to a gene: 13. CDR3 length: 18 residues. CDR3 sequence: CASSPFPRQGISNQPQHF. The CDR3 nucleotides read TGTGCCAGCAGCCCTTTTCCAAGACAGGGCATTAGCAATCAGCCCCAGCATTTT.

In its sample, this clone was seen a few times. This CDR3 is CASSQSYGRRDQPQHF. The CDR3 DNA sequence: TGCGCCAGCAGCCAGTCATATGGACGCAGGGATCAGCCCCAGCATTTT. The chain couples TRBV4-1 to TRBJ1-5; TRBD1 is a possible D gene (5 bases). There are 16 residues in the CDR3. Germline CDR1 MGHRA, CDR2 YSYEKL. The V gene lost 3 bases and the J gene lost 5 bases, with 17 bases spanning the gap.

The genes are TRBV28 and TRBJ1-1; TRBD1 aligns across 11 bases. The CDR3 length is 15 residues. After removal of 4 bases from V and 3 bases from J, the junction contained 4 bases not matched to a gene. The germline gives CDR1 MDHEN, CDR2 SYDVKM. CDR3 nucleotide sequence: TGTGCCAGCAGTTGGACAGGGGGCAGGGACACTGAAGCTTTCTTT. This encodes CASSWTGGRDTEAFF.

V gene TRBV9 combines with J gene TRBJ2-1; D might be TRBD2 (5 bases). The germline V gene has CDR1 SGDLS and CDR2 YYNGEE. The V end lost 3 bases, the J end lost 5 bases, and 15 bases lay between the germline ends. This CDR3 has 15 residues. The CDR3 region has the DNA TGTGCCAGCAGCGGACGGACGGGGAGCAACAATGAGCAGTTCTTC. As protein: CASSGRTGSNNEQFF.

The chain recombines TRBV4-1 with TRBJ2-7; D might be TRBD1 (5 bases). V dropped 3 bases and J dropped 5 bases, with 17 bases sitting between them. The germline gives CDR1 MGHRA, CDR2 YSYEKL. This CDR3 region has 15 residues. This CDR3 is CASSQGQGSLHEQYF. The CDR3 DNA sequence: TGCGCCAGCAGCCAGGGGCAGGGAAGTCTCCACGAGCAGTACTTC.

The genes are TRBV5-6 and TRBJ2-3; maybe TRBD2 (6 bases). Trimming removed 2 bases from V and 4 bases from J, with 8 bases in between. The CDR3 consists of 13 residues. Germline assignment: CDR1 SGHDT and CDR2 YYEEEE. The CDR3 bases are TGTGCCAGCAGCTTCGGGACTGCAGATACGCAGTATTTT. Translation gives CASSFGTADTQYF.

This chain uses TRBV2 with TRBJ2-3; maybe TRBD2 (6 bases). The CDR3 covers 14 residues. Germline assignment: CDR1 SNHLY and CDR2 FYNNEI. Deletions cut 0 bases from V and 8 bases from J, with 12 bases between. CDR3 region: CASSEALTEGTQYF. In nucleotides, the CDR3 is TGTGCCAGCAGTGAAGCCCTGACGGAGGGTACGCAGTATTTT.

This clone was detected a few times. The chain employs TRBV19 and TRBJ1-2; the D gene is possibly TRBD1 (6 bases). Germline-derived CDR1 and CDR2 are LNHDA and SQIVND (reference sequence). The CDR3 contains 14 residues. V lost 3 bases, J lost 5 bases, and 13 bases lay in between. In nucleotides, the CDR3 is TGTGCCAGTAGTATGTCGAGACAGGCATATGGCTACACCTTC. Protein sequence: CASSMSRQAYGYTF.

This sequence joins TRBV12-3 or TRBV12-4 and TRBJ1-5, with D possibly being TRBD1 (5 bases). V lost 7 bases, J lost 7 bases, and 14 bases lay in between. The length of the CDR3 is 13 residues. CDR3 residues: CASKTTVGQPQHF. CDR3 bases: TGTGCCAGCAAAACGACAGTCGGACAGCCCCAGCATTTT.

This clone appeared a single time. The chain combines TRBV4-1 with TRBJ2-3; 8 nucleotides agree with TRBD1. The CDR3 contains 14 residues. J gave up 4 bases and V 4 bases, and 4 bases lay outside the gene matches. CDR1 and CDR2 (germline): MGHRA, YSYEKL. CDR3 sequence: CASSPGQGPDTQYF. Written as DNA, the CDR3 is TGCGCCAGCAGCCCCGGACAGGGTCCAGATACGCAGTATTTT.

The rearrangement joins TRBV28 to TRBJ2-7; tentatively, D is TRBD1 (5 bases). The germline V gene has CDR1 MDHEN and CDR2 SYDVKM. V gave up 5 bases and J gave up 7 bases, with 15 bases separating them. The CDR3 is 13 amino acids. The CDR3 DNA follows: TGTGCCAGCAGTCCCCTGGGGCGAAAGGAGCAGTACTTC. It specifies CASSPLGRKEQYF.

CDR3 in amino acids: CASRATGTTYNYGYTF. The DNA of the CDR3 is TGTGCCAGCAGAGCTACCGGGACAACTTATAACTATGGCTACACCTTC. The chain recombines TRBV2 with TRBJ1-2; weak D call: TRBD1 (6 bases). The ends were cut back, 6 bases at V and 1 base at J, with 18 bases in the middle. The CDR3 is made up of 16 amino acids. Looked up from germline, CDR1 is SNHLY and CDR2 is FYNNEI.

Only a few counts were recorded for this clone. The genes are TRBV21-1 and TRBJ2-1; TRBD1, as called in the table, went unchecked against the DNA. TRBV21-1 is described as a pseudogene. The CDR3 has 13 residues. The CDR3 DNA reads as TGTGCCAGCAGCAAATCAGGGGACAATGAGCAGTTCTTC. Its protein is CASSKSGDNEQFF.

The chain uses TRBV7-2 and TRBJ1-6, with 7 positions matching TRBD1. J lost 8 bases, V lost 4 bases, and 14 bases had no gene match. Per the germline V gene, CDR1 is SGHTA and CDR2 is FQGNSA. The CDR3 is made up of 17 amino acids. CDR3 residues: CASSSLDRAASDSPLHF. As DNA, the CDR3 is TGTGCCAGCAGCTCCCTTGACAGGGCCGCCAGCGATTCACCCCTCCACTTT.

The genes are TRBV6-2 or TRBV6-3 and TRBJ2-7; unclear D gene. This CDR3 has 13 residues. Between the trimmed V and J ends, which lost 2 bases and 3 bases, there was a span of 8 bases. The germline V gene encodes CDR1 MNHEY and CDR2 SVGEGT. The CDR3 sequence: CASSYLGFYEQYV. DNA of the CDR3: TGTGCCAGCAGTTACCTAGGTTTCTACGAGCAGTACGTC.